This is a list of T cell receptor beta chains from one sample in a study of cytomegalovirus exposure and HLA in healthy donors. TCRdb keeps only in-frame clones here, not all; method: immunoSEQ multiplex PCR. The sample yields about 110,000 clones, around 68% seen once. The specimen sequenced was PBMCs. Receptors were obtained from a woman between 40 and 50 years old in good health and CMV-seropositive. Both conserved end residues are part of each CDR3. D genes are given only for firm matches. Clone size, where shown, is once, few, many, or a class for clones that have expanded.

TRBJ2-7 | - | TRBV29-1 | - | TGCAGCGTTGGGCAGGGAATTGACAACGAGCAGTACTTC | CSVGQGIDNEQYF
TRBJ2-1 | - | TRBV19 | - | TGTGCCAGTAGTATGCGGACTACCTACAATGAGCAGTTCTTC | CASSMRTTYNEQFF
TRBJ2-5 | - | TRBV30 | TRBD2 | TGTGCCTGGAGTTCGCTGCGATTAGCGGGAGGGCAAGAGACCCAGTACTTC | CAWSSLRLAGGQETQYF
TRBJ2-3 | - | TRBV7-2 | - | TGTGCCAGCAGCTTAAACAGGGTGGGCCAGTGGGATACGCAGTATTTT | CASSLNRVGQWDTQYF
TRBJ2-1 | - | TRBV11-3 | TRBD1 | TGTGCCAGCAGCTTAGAGAGAGGGGGCGGCAATGAGCAGTTCTTC | CASSLERGGGNEQFF
TRBJ1-5 | - | TRBV6-5 | TRBD1 | TGTGCCAGCACCGAGGACAGGCATAGCAATCAGCCCCAGCATTTT | CASTEDRHSNQPQHF
TRBJ1-5 | - | TRBV30 | - | TGTGCCTGGAGTTACGGACAGAAACAGCCCCAGCATTTT | CAWSYGQKQPQHF
TRBJ1-3 | - | TRBV4-1 | - | TGCGCCAGCAGCCAAGAGGGGGCTTCAGGAAACACCATATATTTT | CASSQEGASGNTIYF
TRBJ2-3 | - | TRBV6-1 | - | TGTGCCAGCAGTGAGGACAGTCCTACAGATACGCAGTATTTT | CASSEDSPTDTQYF
TRBJ2-7 | - | TRBV7-2 | TRBD2 | TGTGCCAGCAGCTTAATAGGGAGGGCTAGCGAGCAGTACTTC | CASSLIGRASEQYF
TRBJ1-6 | once | TRBV4-1 | - | TGCGCCAGCAGCCAAGTGACGAGGGTAAACAATTCACCCCTCCACTTT | CASSQVTRVNNSPLHF
TRBJ2-1 | few | TRBV7-6 | - | TGTGCCAGCAGCCCCAGGCAGGGGTGGGGTGAGCAGTTCTTC | CASSPRQGWGEQFF
TRBJ1-4 | - | TRBV23-1 | - | TGCGCCAGTCGGGGAGCGGGGGTGGACGAAAAACTGTTTTTT | CASRGAGVDEKLFF
TRBJ2-3 | - | TRBV27 | TRBD2 | TGTGCCAGCAGTTTTGGGCGGGGGGGCGCAGATACGCAGTATTTT | CASSFGRGGADTQYF
TRBJ1-6 | - | TRBV5-4 | - | TGTGCCAGCAGCCCAGGCCAGAGCTCCTATAATTCACCCCTCCACTTT | CASSPGQSSYNSPLHF
TRBJ1-1 | - | TRBV19 | - | TGTGCCAGTAGTACGACAGTGAACACCGAAGCTTTCTTT | CASSTTVNTEAFF
TRBJ2-7 | - | TRBV2 | TRBD1 | TGTGCCACCCCGACAGGGAGCTCCTACGAGCAGTACTTC | CATPTGSSYEQYF
TRBJ2-7 | - | TRBV4-1 | - | TGCGCCAGCAGCCAAGTTCAGGGAAACTACGAGCAGTACTTC | CASSQVQGNYEQYF
TRBJ2-7 | - | TRBV5-6 | - | TGTGCCAGCAGCTTTTGGGGGGACTACGAGCAGTACTTC | CASSFWGDYEQYF
TRBJ2-1 | - | TRBV11-2 | TRBD2 | TGTGCCAGCAGCAGGTTAGCGGGGGGCCCCCCGTTCTTC | CASSRLAGGPPFF
TRBJ1-1 | - | TRBV5-1 | - | TGCGCCAGCAGCTTTAGCTCCACTGAAGCTTTCTTT | CASSFSSTEAFF
TRBJ2-1 | once | TRBV7-9 | TRBD2 | TGTGCCAGCAGGAGAACCGGGACTAGCGGGCAATACAATGAGCAGTTCTTC | CASRRTGTSGQYNEQFF
TRBJ2-7 | few | TRBV11-2 | - | TGTGCCAGCAGCTTAGATCTAGGTCTCTCCTACGAGCAGTACTTC | CASSLDLGLSYEQYF
TRBJ2-1 | - | TRBV19 | TRBD1 | TGTGCCAGTAGTACCGTGACAGGGGGCGGTGAGCAGTTCTTC | CASSTVTGGGEQFF
TRBJ2-6 | - | TRBV27 | - | TGTGCCAGCAGTCCAACGCCCGGGGTTGCCGGGGCCAACGTCCTGACTTTC | CASSPTPGVAGANVLTF
TRBJ1-2 | - | TRBV18 | - | TGTGCCAGCTCACCATCAGAAGACTATGGCTACACCTTC | CASSPSEDYGYTF
TRBJ1-1 | - | TRBV7-3 | - | TGTGCCAGCAGCTTACTGGGCAGGGGATTGACTGAAGCTTTCTTT | CASSLLGRGLTEAFF
TRBJ2-5 | few | TRBV7-8 | - | TGTGCCAGCAGCTTAAACGGCGGGGGCCCCCGACAAGAGACCCAGTACTTC | CASSLNGGGPRQETQYF
TRBJ1-4 | few | TRBV5-6 | TRBD1 | TGTGCCAGCAGCTTGTTAGCCGACAGGGCTAATGAAAAACTGTTTTTT | CASSLLADRANEKLFF
TRBJ2-3 | few | TRBV7-9 | TRBD2 | TGTGCCAGCAGCTTTGCGGGGGGGCTCTCAGATACGCAGTATTTT | CASSFAGGLSDTQYF
TRBJ2-7 | - | TRBV7-2 | - | TGTGCCAGCAGCCCCTTGGGGGGGTCAGGGGTGAACGAGCAGTACTTC | CASSPLGGSGVNEQYF
TRBJ1-3 | - | TRBV7-6 | TRBD1 | TGTGCCAGCAGCTTAGAGGTGACAGGGTCAGGAAACACCATATATTTT | CASSLEVTGSGNTIYF
TRBJ2-7 | - | TRBV28 | - | TGTGCCAGCAGCTTTGGGACACGGCGGACCTACGAGCAGTACTTC | CASSFGTRRTYEQYF
TRBJ2-7 | - | TRBV6-5 | TRBD1 | TGTGCCAGCAGTGGGACAGGTACCTACGAGCAGTACTTC | CASSGTGTYEQYF
TRBJ2-3 | once | TRBV2 | - | TGTGCCAGCAGGGACAGTTTGTCGCAGTATTTT | CASRDSLSQYF
TRBJ2-5 | once | TRBV18 | - | TGTGCCAGCTCACCTAGGACAGTTCGTCAAGAGACCCAGTACTTC | CASSPRTVRQETQYF
TRBJ1-3 | - | TRBV19 | TRBD1 | TGTGCCAGTAGTATGGGCAGGGGGGTAGGAAACACCATATATTTT | CASSMGRGVGNTIYF
TRBJ1-1 | - | TRBV19 | TRBD1 | TGTGCCAGTAGTATGGGACAGGGCACTGAAGCTTTCTTT | CASSMGQGTEAFF
TRBJ2-2 | - | TRBV5-6 | TRBD2 | TGTGCCGGCCGGGGACTAGGAGGGACCGGGGAGCTGTTTTTT | CAGRGLGGTGELFF
TRBJ2-7 | - | TRBV19 | TRBD1 | TGTGCCAGTAGCCTAGACAGGGGCTACGAGCAGTACTTC | CASSLDRGYEQYF
TRBJ1-4 | few | TRBV15 | TRBD1 | TGTGCCACTGCGGACAGGCGGGCTAATGAAAAACTGTTTTTT | CATADRRANEKLFF
TRBJ1-5 | - | TRBV2 | - | TGTGCCAGCAGTGAAACGAGATCCTATAGGCATTTT | CASSETRSYRHF
TRBJ2-2 | once | TRBV21-1 | - | TGTGCCAGCAGCAAAATAAATAATTCGAACACCGGGGAGCTGTTTTTT | CASSKINNSNTGELFF
TRBJ1-1 | few | TRBV5-1 | - | TGTGCCAGCAGCTTGAGGGGCCCTGAAGCTTTCTTT | CASSLRGPEAFF
TRBJ2-7 | - | TRBV18 | - | TGTGCCAGCTCACCAGTGGAGAGCTCCTACGAGCAGTACTTC | CASSPVESSYEQYF
TRBJ2-3 | - | TRBV27 | TRBD1 | TGTGCCAGTACTCGGACAGGGTGGGATACGCAGTATTTT | CASTRTGWDTQYF
TRBJ2-2 | - | TRBV7-9 | - | TGTGCCAGCAGCCCCCCAGGGACCGGGGAGCTGTTTTTT | CASSPPGTGELFF
TRBJ1-2 | - | TRBV7-9 | TRBD1 | TGTGCCAGCAGCTTAGCGGGACAGGGCTATGGCTACACCTTC | CASSLAGQGYGYTF
TRBJ2-7 | once | TRBV4-2 | TRBD2 | TGTGCCAGCAGCCAAGTGGGTCTAGCGGGAGCCGAGCAGTACTTC | CASSQVGLAGAEQYF